This T cell receptor beta chain was retrieved from a study of early T cells in non-severe SARS-CoV-2 infection. TCRdb called the 5' RACE reads again in MiXCR, with one record for every CDR3 protein. The table has approximately 69,000 distinct CDR3 sequences, approximately 13% seen once. This clonotype has ten or more counts. CDR1 is MGHRA, CDR2 YSYEKL, per germline. Trimming stripped 3 bases from V and 6 bases from J, with 15 bases between. The CDR3 sequence is 14 residues long. The specimen comprised whole blood, sampled at baseline. This receptor was identified in an adult who was a healthcare worker with PCR-confirmed SARS-CoV-2 infection or an uninfected control (not recorded which). V gene TRBV4-1 combines with J gene TRBJ2-7; no firm D call. The CDR3 spells CASSHGRPACEQYF. The CDR3, as DNA: TGCGCCAGCAGCCACGGACGGCCGGCCTGCGAGCAGTACTTC.